The 28 T cell receptor beta chains in this list originate from one sample, sequenced in a study of T cell repertoires in aging, cancer and after chemotherapy. Peripheral blood genomic DNA, not sorted cells or RNA, was the template. Multiplex touch-down PCR with TRB-A/B primers amplified rearranged V-D-J TRB sequences. TCRdb processed the multiplex PCR reads anew with MiXCR; each CDR3 protein has one entry. The table has 3,500 to 5,000 distinct CDR3 sequences, over 25% seen once. Sequenced input: blood. These receptor sequences come from a human donor with a blood cancer.

This clonotype rates as medium-sized. The rearrangement uses TRBV19 and TRBJ2-1, with a tentative D call TRBD2 (5 bases). The CDR3 sequence is 13 residues long. Germline-derived CDR1 and CDR2 are LNHDA and SQIVND (reference sequence). Trimming cost V 10 bases and J 2 bases, with 12 bases left between them. The DNA of the CDR3 is TGTGCCACCACGGAGGATGCCTACAATGAGCAGTTCTTC. It is translated as CATTEDAYNEQFF.

The rearrangement joins TRBV27 to TRBJ2-5; 13 bases are shared with TRBD2. Germline V gives CDR1 MNHEY, CDR2 SMNVEV (reference sequence). This CDR3 comprises 20 residues. The V and J ends lost 5 bases and 3 bases, in that order; junction bases with no gene match: 18. CDR3 protein: CASSRKPQGLAGRWEETQYF. The CDR3 DNA is TGTGCCAGCAGTCGAAAGCCGCAGGGACTAGCGGGAAGGTGGGAAGAGACCCAGTACTTC.

By share, this clonotype ranks as medium-sized (0.01 to 0.1%). The genes are TRBV29-1 and TRBJ2-1; the match to TRBD2 covers 8 bases. The V gene end was trimmed by 2 bases and the J gene end by 8 bases; junction bases not matched to a gene: 8. The CDR3 runs to 14 residues. Germline values: CDR1 SQVTM, CDR2 ANQGSEA. The DNA for the CDR3 is TGCAGCGTTGAAACGGGACTAGGAGATGATGAGCAGTTCTTC. This sequence encodes CSVETGLGDDEQFF.

J is TRBJ2-1 and V is TRBV19; 9 bases align to TRBD1. From germline, CDR1 is LNHDA and CDR2 SQIVND (reference sequence). With 9 bases clipped from V and 6 bases from J, the junction kept 6 bases outside the gene matches. The CDR3 has 13 residues. The CDR3 region is CASELTGGNEQFF. The CDR3 DNA sequence: TGTGCCAGCGAGCTGACAGGGGGCAATGAGCAGTTCTTC.

This clonotype was seen only a few times. This chain joins TRBV19 and TRBJ2-1, with TRBD2 matching over 9 bases. Germline values: CDR1 LNHDA, CDR2 SQIVND (reference sequence). The CDR3 is 15 amino acids. V shed 8 bases and J 1 base; nucleotides not matched to a gene: 6. CDR3 in amino acids: CASGSGSTSYNEQFF. The CDR3 region has the DNA TGTGCCAGTGGTAGCGGGAGTACGTCCTACAATGAGCAGTTCTTC. Full variable domain (remainder filled in from reference TRBV19 and TRBJ2-1): DGGITQSPKYLFRKEGQNVTLSCEQNLNHDAMYWYRQDPGQGLRLIYYSQIVNDFQKGDIAEGYSVSREKKESFPLTVTSAQKNPTAFYLCASGSGSTSYNEQFFGPGTRLTVL.

In this sample, this clonotype is medium-sized. The J gene is TRBJ2-3, the V gene TRBV29-1; 11 bases are shared with TRBD1. V was pared by 4 bases and J by 3 bases, with 6 bases of the junction left unmatched. Germline loops: CDR1 SQVTM, CDR2 ANQGSEA. CDR3 length: 15 residues. The CDR3 is CSVARDRGETDTQYF. CDR3 in DNA: TGCAGCGTTGCCCGGGACAGGGGGGAAACAGATACGCAGTATTTT.

J is TRBJ2-7 and V is TRBV11-1; a weak D match, TRBD1 (5 bases). The CDR3 totals 15 residues. Looked up from germline, CDR1 is SGHAT and CDR2 is FQDESV (reference sequence). The V gene lost 1 base and the J gene lost 1 base, with 11 bases spanning the gap. The CDR3 is CASSLVTVNSYEQYF. The CDR3 DNA sequence: TGTGCCAGCAGCTTAGTGACAGTAAATTCCTACGAGCAGTACTTC.

The chain is built from TRBV18 and TRBJ2-3; 8 bases are a match to TRBD2. Germline CDR1 reads KGHSH; CDR2 reads LQKENI. V lost 3 bases and J lost 0; bases outside the gene matches: 5. The CDR3 runs to 16 residues. CDR3 coding DNA: TGTGCCAGCTCACCCCAAGCGGGAGCTAGCACAGATACGCAGTATTTT. Residues: CASSPQAGASTDTQYF.

This clonotype was recorded a few times. The CDR3 loop is CASSFGQGYQPQHF. CDR3 coding DNA: TGTGCCAGCAGTTTTGGACAGGGGTATCAGCCCCAGCATTTT. V and J are TRBV12-3 or TRBV12-4 and TRBJ1-5, with TRBD1 matching 9 bases. This CDR3 comprises 14 residues. V lost 3 bases, J lost 5 bases, and 2 bases stayed unmatched.

This sequence joins TRBV4-2 and TRBJ2-5; no definite D call. The CDR3 contains 15 residues. Germline CDR1 reads LGHNA; CDR2 reads YNFKEQ. V shed 0 bases and J shed 3 bases, with 11 bases lying between them. As DNA, the CDR3 is TGTGCCAGCAGCCAAGATTTGGTAGGCGAAGAGACCCAGTACTTC. Translating gives CASSQDLVGEETQYF.

CDR3 sequence (DNA): TGCAGTGCTAGAGACGGGCCCTCACCCCTCCACTTT. This gives the protein CSARDGPSPLHF. This rearrangement joins TRBV20-1 to TRBJ1-6; D remains unclear. V gave up 0 bases and J gave up 10 bases, with 7 bases separating them. Germline V gives CDR1 DFQATT, CDR2 SNEGSKA (reference sequence). The CDR3 contains 12 residues.

This clonotype was seen only a few times. The rearrangement uses TRBV10-3 and TRBJ2-2; a weak D match, TRBD2 (5 bases). The V gene lost 4 bases and the J gene lost 1 base, with 16 bases spanning the gap. The CDR3 runs 17 residues. In germline, CDR1 is ENHRY, CDR2 SYGVKD. CDR3 amino acids: CAISGSASIGNTGELFF. CDR3 DNA: TGTGCCATCAGTGGTTCGGCTAGCATAGGGAACACCGGGGAGCTGTTTTTT.

The V gene is TRBV27, the J gene TRBJ1-1, with 8 positions matching TRBD1. V shed 4 bases and J 6 bases; nucleotides not matched to a gene: 10. CDR1 is MNHEY, CDR2 SMNVEV, per germline (reference sequence). The CDR3 length is 15 residues. The CDR3 nucleotides are TGTGCCAGCAGTTCCCCGGCCGACAGGGGTGCTGAAGCTTTCTTT. This translates into CASSSPADRGAEAFF.

This clonotype rates as medium-sized. The chain recombines TRBV27 with TRBJ2-2; 7 nucleotides agree with TRBD1. Trimming at V came to 5 bases and at J to 7 bases, leaving 10 bases not matched to a gene. Germline V CDR1 and CDR2: MNHEY, SMNVEV (reference sequence). CDR3 length equals 15 residues. The CDR3 region is CASSQTGIVNGELFF. The CDR3, as DNA: TGTGCCAGCAGTCAGACAGGGATTGTCAACGGGGAGCTGTTTTTT.

By share, this clonotype ranks as medium-sized. The chain uses TRBV27 and TRBJ2-3; D gene unclear. The V end was cut by 7 bases, the J end by 6 bases, with 11 bases between. Germline V lookup: CDR1 MNHEY, CDR2 SMNVEV (reference sequence). CDR3 length: 12 amino acids. The CDR3 sequence: CASTSGWDTQYF. Here the CDR3 DNA reads TGTGCCAGCACCTCGGGTTGGGATACGCAGTATTTT.

The chain has TRBV15 and TRBJ1-3; TRBD1 matches at 7 bases. Germline CDR1 LNHNV, CDR2 YYDKDF (reference sequence). V dropped 5 bases and J dropped 4; count of bases not matched to a gene: 5. This CDR3 is built from 14 residues. In DNA, the CDR3 is TGTGCCACCAGCGCCCGGACAGGAGGAAACACCATATATTTT. It specifies CATSARTGGNTIYF.

Sample share makes this clonotype medium-sized. The chain joins TRBV18 to TRBJ2-1; 12 bases line up with TRBD2. This CDR3 has 16 amino acids. Trimming at V came to 0 bases and at J to 7 bases, leaving 4 bases not matched to a gene. From germline, CDR1 is KGHSH and CDR2 LQKENI. The CDR3 spells CASSPPTSGGGNEQFF. The CDR3 DNA follows: TGTGCCAGCTCACCACCGACTAGCGGGGGAGGTAATGAGCAGTTCTTC.

This clonotype was detected once. Just one base apart from a much larger clone, this may be a read error. This chain's CDR3 is CASSLGGDTKYF. Here the CDR3 DNA reads TGTGCCAGCAGCTTAGGGGGAGATACGAAGTATTTT. J is TRBJ2-3 and V is TRBV13, with D maybe TRBD2 (5 bases). This CDR3 has 12 residues. CDR1 is PRHDT, CDR2 FYEKMQ, per germline (reference sequence).

The chain couples TRBV27 to TRBJ2-1; D may correspond to TRBD1 or TRBD2 (5 bases each). CDR1 is MNHEY and CDR2 is SMNVEV in the germline V gene (reference sequence). The CDR3 sequence is 16 residues long. The V end lost 0 bases, the J end lost 8 bases, and 17 bases lay between the germline ends. In DNA form, the CDR3 reads TGTGCCAGCAGTTTATCGGGGACGCCATCATACGATGAGCAGTTCTTC. Translated, it gives CASSLSGTPSYDEQFF.

The chain recombines TRBV15 with TRBJ2-5, with 12 bases identical to TRBD2. CDR3 length: 17 residues. V shed 3 bases, J shed 2 bases, and the junction held 7 bases outside the gene matches. Germline V gene sequence: CDR1 LNHNV, CDR2 YYDKDF (reference sequence). The CDR3 coding sequence is TGTGCCACCAGCAGTCCCGGACTAGCGGGACCTCAAGAGACCCAGTACTTC. Amino acid sequence: CATSSPGLAGPQETQYF.

This clonotype is termed medium-sized. The chain uses TRBV10-3 and TRBJ2-2; D call uncertain. CDR3 size: 13 residues. CDR1 and CDR2 (germline): ENHRY, SYGVKD. Trimming removed 10 bases at V and 1 base at J, with 10 bases between. The CDR3 nucleotides read TGTGCCACCAGCCCCGGGAACACCGGGGAGCTGTTTTTT. It yields the protein CATSPGNTGELFF.

The CDR3 here is CASMKGSSGEELFF. CDR3 sequence (DNA): TGTGCCAGTATGAAAGGGTCCTCGGGCGAGGAGCTGTTTTTT. This chain links TRBV27 with TRBJ2-2; D unresolved. Looked up from germline, CDR1 is MNHEY and CDR2 is SMNVEV (reference sequence). Trimming removed 9 bases from V and 10 bases from J, with 21 bases in between. The CDR3 is 14 residues long.

This clonotype occurred a few times. The chain's CDR3 is CASSIVGSGSYNEQFF. DNA for the CDR3: TGTGCCAGTAGTATAGTGGGTAGCGGGAGTTACAATGAGCAGTTCTTC. The rearrangement joins TRBV19 to TRBJ2-1, with 9 nucleotides matching TRBD2. The CDR3 is made up of 16 amino acids. Unmatched junction bases numbered 5, after V lost 1 base and J lost 4 bases. CDR1 LNHDA and CDR2 SQIVND come from the germline V gene (reference sequence).

This sequence joins TRBV2 and TRBJ1-2; no reliable D call. V was clipped by 3 bases and J by 2 bases, with 7 bases between them. Germline loops: CDR1 SNHLY, CDR2 FYNNEI. CDR3 length: 13 residues. The CDR3 bases are TGTGCCAGCAGTGAGACGGGGAACTATGGCTACACCTTC. Its protein product is CASSETGNYGYTF. Complete variable domain (other parts from reference TRBV2 and TRBJ1-2): EPEVTQTPSHQVTQMGQEVILRCVPISNHLYFYWYRQILGQKVEFLVSFYNNEISEKSEIFDDQFSVERPDGSNFTLKIRSTKLEDSAMYFCASSETGNYGYTFGSGTRLTVV.

This clonotype has more than one count but fewer than ten. The rearrangement joins TRBV27 to TRBJ1-2; 7 bases are a match to TRBD1. Germline V gene sequence: CDR1 MNHEY, CDR2 SMNVEV (reference sequence). CDR3 size: 15 residues. J lost 6 bases, V lost 5 bases, and 12 bases had no gene match. The CDR3 region has the DNA TGTGCCAGCAGTCCCGGGACAGCATTTCCCGATGGCTACACCTTC. Residues: CASSPGTAFPDGYTF.

This clonotype was detected a few times. The gene calls are TRBV7-2 and TRBJ2-1; D might be TRBD1 (5 bases). The V gene lost 5 bases and the J gene lost 6 bases, with 23 bases spanning the gap. The germline V gene has CDR1 SGHTA and CDR2 FQGNSA. The CDR3 has 17 residues. CDR3 amino acids: CASSPGLGSGKGNEQFF. As DNA, the CDR3 is TGTGCCAGCAGCCCTGGTCTGGGGTCAGGGAAGGGCAATGAGCAGTTCTTC.

In this sample, this clonotype turned up a few times. The gene calls are TRBV6-5 and TRBJ2-7, with 8 bases lining up with TRBD1. V shed 6 bases and J 6 bases; nucleotides not matched to a gene: 13. The CDR3 is 15 amino acids. The germline V gene encodes CDR1 MNHEY and CDR2 SVGAGI. This CDR3 is CASSPIGTGGSEQYF. The CDR3 nucleotides read TGTGCCAGCAGCCCAATTGGGACAGGTGGGAGCGAGCAGTACTTC.

The chain recombines TRBV24-1 with TRBJ1-2; D remains ambiguous. Germline CDR1 and CDR2: KGHDR and SFDVKD. The CDR3 covers 14 residues. V was shortened by 8 bases and J by 2 bases, with 14 bases between the two germline ends. The CDR3 region is CATNPGAANYGYTF. The CDR3 coding sequence is TGTGCCACCAACCCGGGCGCAGCCAACTATGGCTACACCTTC.